These 21 T cell receptor beta chains were all obtained from the same sample, sequenced in a study of blood T cells in healthy people across ages. Then a second PCR, running roughly 7 to 11 cycles, was carried out with a sample-barcoded 5' primer and a J-beta primer mix. MiXCR, applied by TCRdb to the 5' RACE reads, yields one record per CDR3 protein. Of 1.4 million or so distinct CDR3 sequences listed, 35% to 45% are singletons. What was sequenced was blood. These receptors all come from a woman in her late teens or twenties in good health.

The chain carries TRBV6-1 and TRBJ2-7, with D possibly TRBD2 on 5 matching bases. Germline-derived CDR1 and CDR2 are MNHNS and SASEGT. The CDR3 loop spans 15 amino acids. V shed 0 bases and J shed 0 bases, with 9 bases lying between them. CDR3 sequence: CASSEAAGSSYEQYF. The CDR3 nucleotides are TGTGCCAGCAGTGAAGCGGCGGGCAGCTCCTACGAGCAGTACTTC.

The chain employs TRBV6-2 or TRBV6-3 and TRBJ1-4, with TRBD1 as a possible D gene (5 bases). The CDR3 loop spans 16 amino acids. Germline lookup yields CDR1 MNHEY and CDR2 SVGEGT. V shed 4 bases and J shed 6 bases, with 18 bases lying between them. DNA of the CDR3: TGTGCCAGCAGTTCGAGGGACGCCCGGGTGGATGAAAAACTGTTTTTT. It is translated as CASSSRDARVDEKLFF.

V and J are TRBV28 and TRBJ2-5; possible D gene TRBD2, 6 bases. The DNA matches TRBJ2-7 better at its end, which makes the J call doubtful. This CDR3 has 15 residues. CDR1 MDHEN and CDR2 SYDVKM come from the germline V gene. CDR3 sequence: CASSPPPSAAYEQYF. The CDR3 DNA reads as TGTGCCAGCAGTCCCCCCCCTAGCGCCGCCTACGAGCAGTACTTC.

This chain links TRBV12-5 with TRBJ2-1; no firm D call. V gave up 2 bases and J gave up 3 bases, with 14 bases separating them. Germline CDR1 is LGHNT and CDR2 is FRNRAP. CDR3 length: 16 amino acids. The CDR3 loop is CASGLTSRQFYNEQFF. The CDR3 coding sequence is TGTGCTAGTGGTTTGACCTCCCGACAATTCTACAATGAGCAGTTCTTC.

V usage is TRBV9 and J usage is TRBJ2-1; 11 positions agree with TRBD2. CDR1 and CDR2 (germline): SGDLS, YYNGEE. The CDR3 has 18 residues. V shed 3 bases and J 4 bases; nucleotides not matched to a gene: 12. The CDR3 reads CASSEGKWGLAEYNEQFF. For the CDR3, the DNA is TGTGCCAGCAGCGAAGGAAAATGGGGACTAGCGGAGTACAATGAGCAGTTCTTC.

The rearrangement uses TRBV7-9 and TRBJ2-2; 7 bases fit TRBD1. V shed 7 bases and J 5 bases; nucleotides not matched to a gene: 7. The CDR3 is 14 residues long. Germline V gene sequence: CDR1 SEHNR, CDR2 FQNEAQ (reference sequence). The chain's CDR3 is CASTGQAVTGELFF. In DNA form, the CDR3 reads TGTGCCAGCACTGGACAGGCTGTAACCGGGGAGCTGTTTTTT. The entire variable domain, with the rest obtained from reference TRBV7-9 and TRBJ2-2, is as follows: DTGVSQNPRHKITKRGQNVTFRCDPISEHNRLYWYRQTLGQGPEFLTYFQNEAQLEKSRLLSDRFSAERPKGSFSTLEIQRTEQGDSAMYLCASTGQAVTGELFFGEGSRLTVL.

The chain is built from TRBV29-1 and TRBJ2-1; D not certain. Trimming removed 2 bases at V and 3 bases at J, with 8 bases between. Germline lookup yields CDR1 SQVTM and CDR2 ANQGSEA. This CDR3 has 13 amino acids. The CDR3 spells CSVELYCYNEQFF. DNA of the CDR3: TGCAGCGTTGAATTATACTGCTACAATGAGCAGTTCTTC.

CDR3 amino acids: CSAIRGSNYGYTF. In DNA form, the CDR3 reads TGCAGTGCTATTAGGGGCTCTAACTATGGCTACACCTTC. J is TRBJ1-2 and V is TRBV20-1, with a tentative D call TRBD1 (5 bases). This CDR3 is built from 13 residues. Germline V gene lookup returns CDR1 DFQATT and CDR2 SNEGSKA (reference sequence). V was pared by 4 bases and J by 0 bases, with 9 bases between.

The rearrangement uses TRBV7-2 and TRBJ2-3, with 13 bases aligning to TRBD2. CDR1 and CDR2 from the germline V gene are SGHTA and FQGNSA. The CDR3 is 14 amino acids. The V and J ends lost 4 bases and 6 bases, in that order; junction bases with no gene match: 1. The CDR3 here is CASSSTSGRDTQYF. CDR3 in DNA: TGTGCCAGCAGCTCGACTAGCGGGAGGGATACGCAGTATTTT.

The J gene is TRBJ2-7, the V gene TRBV20-1; no clear D gene. This CDR3 spans 12 amino acids. Germline CDR1 and CDR2: DFQATT and SNEGSKA (reference sequence). The V end was cut by 5 bases, the J end by 7 bases, with 15 bases between. DNA of the CDR3: TGCAGTGCTTACCATACTGGGAATGAGCAGTACTTC. This codes for CSAYHTGNEQYF.

This chain links TRBV7-9 with TRBJ2-1, with D possibly TRBD2 on 5 matching bases. In germline, CDR1 is SEHNR, CDR2 FQNEAQ (reference sequence). Between the trimmed V and J ends, which lost 4 bases and 9 bases, there was a span of 13 bases. This CDR3 contains 13 residues. The CDR3, as DNA: TGTGCCAGCAGCTCTAACGGACTTGGTGAGCAGTTCTTC. Protein product: CASSSNGLGEQFF. Combining the CDR3 with reference TRBV7-9 and TRBJ2-1 gives the whole variable domain DTGVSQNPRHKITKRGQNVTFRCDPISEHNRLYWYRQTLGQGPEFLTYFQNEAQLEKSRLLSDRFSAERPKGSFSTLEIQRTEQGDSAMYLCASSSNGLGEQFFGPGTRLTVL.

The chain uses TRBV20-1 and TRBJ1-2; D may be TRBD1 (6 bases). V lost 7 bases and J 1 base, leaving 13 bases between the germline ends. Germline V gene sequence: CDR1 DFQATT, CDR2 SNEGSKA (reference sequence). This CDR3 is 13 amino acids long. Here the CDR3 reads CSVPGTHNYGYTF. CDR3 DNA: TGCAGTGTCCCCGGGACACATAACTATGGCTACACCTTC.

This clonotype occurred a few times. V gene TRBV9 combines with J gene TRBJ2-1; 9 nucleotides line up with TRBD2. This CDR3 contains 18 residues. The junction had 7 bases not matched to a gene; V was cut back by 0 bases and J by 0 bases. The germline CDR1 and CDR2 sequences are SGDLS and YYNGEE. CDR3 nucleotides: TGTGCCAGCAGCGTAGTGGGACTAGCCTCAAGCTCCTACAATGAGCAGTTCTTC. Its protein is CASSVVGLASSSYNEQFF.

V usage is TRBV6-5 and J usage is TRBJ1-1; tentative D call: TRBD1 (5 bases). The V gene's germline CDR1 is MNHEY and CDR2 SVGAGI. This CDR3 has 11 residues. V was cut by 11 bases and J by 2 bases, with 9 bases left in between. This chain's CDR3 is CAVTGNTEAFF. Here the CDR3 DNA reads TGTGCCGTAACAGGAAACACTGAAGCTTTCTTT.

CDR3 bases: TGTGCCATCAGTGAGCCAGGGGACTTGAACACTGAAGCTTTCTTT. It codes for CAISEPGDLNTEAFF. The genes are TRBV10-3 and TRBJ1-1, with TRBD1 as a possible D gene (6 bases). CDR1 and CDR2 (germline): ENHRY, SYGVKD. There are 15 residues in the CDR3. Trimming left V 2 bases short and J 0 bases short, with 10 bases between.

The chain joins TRBV5-4 to TRBJ1-1; D might be TRBD1 (6 bases). V was clipped by 4 bases and J by 0 bases, with 13 bases between them. CDR1 is SGHNT, CDR2 YYREEE, per germline (reference sequence). CDR3 length equals 15 residues. The CDR3 spells CASSGGGGMNTEAFF. The CDR3 DNA reads TGTGCCAGCAGCGGAGGAGGGGGTATGAACACTGAAGCTTTCTTT. Full variable domain (missing parts from reference TRBV5-4 and TRBJ1-1): ETGVTQSPTHLIKTRGQQVTLRCSSQSGHNTVSWYQQALGQGPQFIFQYYREEENGRGNFPPRFSGLQFPNYSSELNVNALELDDSALYLCASSGGGGMNTEAFFGQGTRLTVV.

This clonotype was counted only a few times. The rearrangement joins TRBV6-5 to TRBJ1-5; the D gene is possibly TRBD1 (5 bases). CDR3 size: 15 residues. V was shortened by 5 bases and J by 2 bases, with 13 bases between the two germline ends. Germline assignment: CDR1 MNHEY and CDR2 SVGAGI. The chain's CDR3 is CASSTAGYGNQPQHF. The CDR3 region has the DNA TGTGCCAGCAGTACAGCAGGGTACGGCAATCAGCCCCAGCATTTT.

This clonotype was seen a few times. The rearrangement uses TRBV15 and TRBJ2-5, with 7 positions matching TRBD2. The CDR3 consists of 16 residues. In germline, CDR1 is LNHNV, CDR2 YYDKDF (reference sequence). With 1 base clipped from V and 1 base from J, the junction kept 6 bases outside the gene matches. The CDR3 protein is CATSRARSGLQETQYF. DNA of the CDR3: TGTGCCACCAGCAGAGCTCGTAGCGGGCTCCAAGAGACCCAGTACTTC.

The chain's CDR3 is CASSLAERLSYEQYF. CDR3 coding DNA: TGCGCCAGCAGCTTGGCCGAGAGGCTCTCCTACGAGCAGTACTTC. The chain joins TRBV5-1 to TRBJ2-7; D uncertain. V lost 0 bases, J lost 0 bases, and 10 bases lay in between. Germline loops: CDR1 SGHRS, CDR2 YFSETQ. CDR3 length: 15 amino acids.

The chain uses TRBV4-1 and TRBJ1-5, with D unclear. Germline V CDR1 and CDR2: MGHRA, YSYEKL. V was clipped by 0 bases and J by 9 bases, with 9 bases between them. The CDR3 extends over 13 amino acids. CDR3 residues: CASSQDRARPQHF. CDR3 DNA sequence: TGCGCCAGCAGCCAAGATCGGGCCAGGCCCCAGCATTTT.

CDR3 sequence reads: CASSFFLGQGGHSPLHF. The CDR3, as DNA: TGTGCCAGCAGTTTTTTCCTGGGACAGGGGGGGCATTCACCCCTCCACTTT. This sequence joins TRBV28 and TRBJ1-6; 11 bases map to TRBD1. There are 17 residues in the CDR3. V gave up 3 bases and J gave up 8 bases; unmatched junction bases: 9. Germline values: CDR1 MDHEN, CDR2 SYDVKM.